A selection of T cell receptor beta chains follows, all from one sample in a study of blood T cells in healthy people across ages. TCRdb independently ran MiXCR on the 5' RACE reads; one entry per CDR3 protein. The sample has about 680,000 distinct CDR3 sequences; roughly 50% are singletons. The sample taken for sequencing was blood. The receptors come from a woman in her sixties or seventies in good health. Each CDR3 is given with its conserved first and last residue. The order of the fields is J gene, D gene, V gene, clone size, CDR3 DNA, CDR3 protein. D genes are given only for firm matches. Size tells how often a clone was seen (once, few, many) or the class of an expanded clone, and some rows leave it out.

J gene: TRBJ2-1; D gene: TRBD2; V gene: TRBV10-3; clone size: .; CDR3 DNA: TGTGCCATCAGCCTCGCCGAACCCGGGACTAGCAACAATGAGCAGTTCTTC; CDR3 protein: CAISLAEPGTSNNEQFF
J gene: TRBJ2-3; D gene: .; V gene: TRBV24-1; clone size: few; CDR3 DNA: TGTGCCACCAGTCTAGGTGGCACAGATACGCAGTATTTT; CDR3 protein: CATSLGGTDTQYF
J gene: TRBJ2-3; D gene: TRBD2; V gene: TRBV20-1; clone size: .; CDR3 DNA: TGCAGTGCTGACGGGACTAGCGGGGGAAGAGATACGCAGTATTTT; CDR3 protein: CSADGTSGGRDTQYF
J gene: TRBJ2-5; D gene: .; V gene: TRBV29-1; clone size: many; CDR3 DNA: TGCAGCTATTCGCCGTACCAAGAGACCCAGTACTTC; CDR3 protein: CSYSPYQETQYF
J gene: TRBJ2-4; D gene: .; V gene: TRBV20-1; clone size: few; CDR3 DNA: TGCAGTGCTAGAGATTTACGTGTAGCCAAAAACATTCAGTACTTC; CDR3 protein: CSARDLRVAKNIQYF
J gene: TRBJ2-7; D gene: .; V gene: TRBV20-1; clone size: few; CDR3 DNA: TGCAGTGCTGAGGAGGGCCTCTACGAGCAGTACTTC; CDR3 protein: CSAEEGLYEQYF
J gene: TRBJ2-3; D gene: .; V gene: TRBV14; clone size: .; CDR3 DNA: TGTGCCAGCAGTTCAAGGGAACCCCCAGATACGCAGTATTTT; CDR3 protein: CASSSREPPDTQYF
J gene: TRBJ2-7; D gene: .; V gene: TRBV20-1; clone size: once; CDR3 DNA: TGCAGTGCTCTGGACAGTCGGAACTACGAGCAGTACTTC; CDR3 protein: CSALDSRNYEQYF
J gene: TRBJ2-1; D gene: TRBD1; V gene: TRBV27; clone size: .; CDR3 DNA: TGTGCCAGCAGTTTATTCGGGACAGGGGAGGCAAGGAAGCAGTTCTTC; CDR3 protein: CASSLFGTGEARKQFF
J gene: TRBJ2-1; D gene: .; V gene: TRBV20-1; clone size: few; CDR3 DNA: TGCAGTGCTCGAGTAGGGGGGGTCGGAGAGCAGTTCTTC; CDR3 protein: CSARVGGVGEQFF
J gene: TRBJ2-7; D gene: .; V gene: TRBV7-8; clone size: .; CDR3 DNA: TGTGCCACAAGGGCAGCTAGGAGCTCCTACGAGCAGTACTTC; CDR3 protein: CATRAARSSYEQYF
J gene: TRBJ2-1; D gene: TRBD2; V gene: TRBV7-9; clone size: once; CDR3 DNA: TGCGCCAGCAGCTTAGAGGGACTAGCGGGAGGAGGCGATGAGCAGTTCTTC; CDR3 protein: CASSLEGLAGGGDEQFF
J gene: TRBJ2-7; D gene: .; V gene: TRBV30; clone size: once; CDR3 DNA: TGTGCCTGGAGTGGGCAGGGGCCCGGCTCCTACGAGCAGTACTTC; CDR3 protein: CAWSGQGPGSYEQYF
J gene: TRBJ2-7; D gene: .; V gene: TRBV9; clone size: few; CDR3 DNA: TGTGCCAGCAGCCCGACCTCGAACGCCTACGAGCAGTACTTC; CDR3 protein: CASSPTSNAYEQYF
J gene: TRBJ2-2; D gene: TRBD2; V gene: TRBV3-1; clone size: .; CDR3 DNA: TGTGCCAGCAGCCGGCAGGGACTAGCGGGTGTCACCGGGGAGCTGTTTTTT; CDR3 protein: CASSRQGLAGVTGELFF
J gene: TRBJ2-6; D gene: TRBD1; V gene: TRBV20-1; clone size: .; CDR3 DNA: TGCAGTGCTACTAGGACAGGGGGCTCTGGGGCCAACGTCCTGACTTTC; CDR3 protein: CSATRTGGSGANVLTF
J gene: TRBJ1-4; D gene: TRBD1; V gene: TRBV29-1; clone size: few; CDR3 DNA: TGCAGCGTTGTTGCGACAGGGCTAACTAATGAAAAACTGTTTTTT; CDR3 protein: CSVVATGLTNEKLFF
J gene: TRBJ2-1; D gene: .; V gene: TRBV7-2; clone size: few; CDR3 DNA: TGTGCCAGCAGCCCTTTACAAAATCCTGAGCAGTTCTTC; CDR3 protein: CASSPLQNPEQFF
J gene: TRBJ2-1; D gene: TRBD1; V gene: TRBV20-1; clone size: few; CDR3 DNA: TGCAGTGCTAGAGACCCCACAGGGGGCAATGGGAATGAGCAGTTCTTC; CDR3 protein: CSARDPTGGNGNEQFF
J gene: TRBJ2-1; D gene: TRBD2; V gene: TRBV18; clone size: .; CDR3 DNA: TGTGCCAGCTACCGGACTAGCGGCTATGAGCAGTTCTTC; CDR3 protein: CASYRTSGYEQFF
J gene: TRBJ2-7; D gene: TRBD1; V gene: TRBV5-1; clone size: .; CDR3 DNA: TGCGCCAGCAGCGACCCACAGGGGGCTTTCTACGAGCAGTACTTC; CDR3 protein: CASSDPQGAFYEQYF
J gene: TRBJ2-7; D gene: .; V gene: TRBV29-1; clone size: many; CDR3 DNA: TGCAGCGTTGAGGACACCTACGAGCAGTACTTC; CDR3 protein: CSVEDTYEQYF